The rows below give T cell receptor beta chains drawn from one sample of a study of blood T cell repertoires in COVID-19. Here immunoSEQ multiplex PCR was the method, and the copy in TCRdb shows in-frame clones only, minus some. Of about 310,000 clones listed, roughly 89% are singletons. The sequenced sample consisted of PBMCs or T cells enriched from blood (not recorded which). The receptors were sampled from a woman aged 30 to 39 who had recovered from COVID-19. The CDR3 runs from the conserved cysteine through the conserved F or W. Fields, in order: clone size, J gene, D gene, V gene, CDR3 protein, CDR3 DNA. The D gene is left open where the match is weak. A row's size may be missing; if present it is once, few, many or a size class.

.	TRBJ1-1	.	TRBV7-6	CASSLGPGMNTEAFF	TGTGCCAGCAGCTTGGGGCCAGGCATGAACACTGAAGCTTTCTTT
.	TRBJ2-5	.	TRBV28	CASSRAGPRTQYF	TGTGCCAGCAGCCGGGCGGGGCCCCGGACCCAGTACTTC
.	TRBJ2-1	.	TRBV1	CTSSPPTRSSYNEQFF	TGCACCAGCAGCCCCCCGACCCGGAGCTCCTACAATGAGCAGTTCTTC
.	TRBJ1-3	.	TRBV5-8	CASSSAVSQDNSGNTIYF	TGTGCCAGCAGCTCCGCGGTTTCACAGGACAACTCTGGAAACACCATATATTTT
.	TRBJ2-7	TRBD1	TRBV6-5	CASSYLGQAYEQYF	TGTGCCAGCAGTTACCTGGGACAGGCATACGAGCAGTACTTC
.	TRBJ2-6	TRBD1	TRBV11-3	CASSSYGQGSNSGANVLTF	TGTGCCAGCAGCTCATACGGACAGGGTTCGAACTCTGGGGCCAACGTCCTGACTTTC
.	TRBJ1-4	.	TRBV6-5	CASSYSDTLNEKLFF	TGTGCCAGCAGTTACTCGGACACGCTAAATGAAAAACTGTTTTTT
.	TRBJ1-2	.	TRBV20-1	CSASTGIDYGYTF	TGCAGTGCTAGTACCGGTATAGACTATGGCTACACCTTC
once	TRBJ2-7	TRBD2	TRBV6-4	CASSTSGRASYEQYF	TGTGCCAGCAGCACTAGCGGGAGGGCCTCATACGAGCAGTACTTC
once	TRBJ2-7	TRBD1	TRBV19	CASSLGQGAWEQYF	TGTGCCAGTAGCCTCGGACAGGGGGCATGGGAGCAGTACTTC
once	TRBJ2-7	TRBD2	TRBV4-2	CASSQEVGLVSGSRPEQYF	TGTGCCAGCAGCCAAGAGGTTGGTTTGGTGAGCGGGAGTCGTCCCGAGCAGTACTTC
.	TRBJ1-2	.	TRBV7-9	CASSVRDTSYGYTF	TGTGCCAGCAGCGTCCGGGACACATCCTATGGCTACACCTTC
.	TRBJ1-5	TRBD1	TRBV19	CASSLQGARNQPQHF	TGTGCCAGTAGTCTCCAGGGGGCGCGCAATCAGCCCCAGCATTTT
.	TRBJ2-5	TRBD2	TRBV5-1	CASSLTTSGRAGGETQYF	TGCGCCAGCAGCTTGACTACTAGCGGGAGGGCCGGCGGTGAGACCCAGTACTTC
few	TRBJ2-7	TRBD2	TRBV7-8	CASSFSGNEQYF	TGTGCCAGCAGCTTTAGCGGGAACGAGCAGTACTTC
few	TRBJ2-7	.	TRBV5-4	CASSPATGTTSYEQYF	TGTGCCAGCAGCCCCGCCACCGGGACAACCAGCTACGAGCAGTACTTC
.	TRBJ2-7	TRBD1	TRBV9	CASSVATGGAYEQYF	TGTGCCAGCAGCGTAGCAACAGGGGGAGCCTACGAGCAGTACTTC
.	TRBJ1-1	.	TRBV3-1/TRBV3-2	CASSQGGNEAFF	TGTGCCAGCAGCCAAGGAGGGAATGAAGCTTTCTTT
.	TRBJ2-7	TRBD1	TRBV19	CASSSPGQGLYEQYF	TGTGCCAGTAGTTCCCCCGGACAGGGTCTCTACGAGCAGTACTTC
.	TRBJ1-4	.	TRBV7-6	CASSLFNRANEKLFF	TGTGCCAGCAGCTTATTTAACAGGGCTAATGAAAAACTGTTTTTT
.	TRBJ1-4	.	TRBV5-6	CASVGRGNEKLFF	TGTGCCAGCGTCGGCAGGGGAAATGAAAAACTGTTTTTT
.	TRBJ1-2	TRBD1	TRBV7-2	CASSSRQGRYYGYTF	TGTGCCAGCAGCTCTCGACAGGGGCGGTACTATGGCTACACCTTC
few	TRBJ1-1	TRBD1	TRBV7-3	CASSSGGQGAAEAFF	TGTGCCAGCAGCTCAGGAGGACAGGGGGCCGCTGAAGCTTTCTTT
.	TRBJ2-3	.	TRBV3-1/TRBV3-2	CASSQDPFAGSTDTQYF	TGTGCCAGCAGCCAAGATCCTTTCGCGGGGAGCACAGATACGCAGTATTTT
.	TRBJ2-1	TRBD1	TRBV11-2	CASSPPGGDEQFF	TGTGCCAGCAGCCCTCCAGGGGGCGATGAGCAGTTCTTC
.	TRBJ2-3	.	TRBV7-2	CASSSPGLPDTQYF	TGTGCCAGCAGCTCTCCTGGCCTCCCAGATACGCAGTATTTT
.	TRBJ2-3	TRBD2	TRBV9	CASSPPWGEGRTDTQYF	TGTGCCAGCAGCCCTCCTTGGGGGGAGGGCCGCACAGATACGCAGTATTTT
once	TRBJ2-7	TRBD2	TRBV3-1/TRBV3-2	CASSPGLAGGKGYEQYF	TGTGCCAGCAGCCCAGGACTAGCGGGAGGCAAAGGATACGAGCAGTACTTC
few	TRBJ2-3	.	TRBV4-1	CASSPPSITDTQYF	TGCGCCAGCAGCCCTCCGTCTATCACAGATACGCAGTATTTT
.	TRBJ2-4	TRBD1	TRBV7-9	CASSLDRGLNIQYF	TGTGCCAGCAGCTTAGACAGGGGGCTCAACATTCAGTACTTC
.	TRBJ2-3	.	TRBV7-6	CASSLGGRSSTDTQYF	TGTGCCAGCAGCTTAGGAGGGAGGTCTAGCACAGATACGCAGTATTTT
.	TRBJ2-6	TRBD1	TRBV2	CANERGTGYSGANVLTF	TGTGCCAACGAGAGGGGGACAGGGTACTCTGGGGCCAACGTCCTGACTTTC
.	TRBJ1-5	.	TRBV6-5	CASSYSYRDGQPQHF	TGTGCCAGCAGTTACTCGTACAGGGACGGTCAGCCCCAGCATTTT
.	TRBJ2-1	.	TRBV4-2	CASSQAQGHTAYNEQFF	TGTGCCAGCAGCCAAGCCCAGGGCCACACCGCCTACAATGAGCAGTTCTTC
few	TRBJ2-7	TRBD1	TRBV2	CASSAGTGQYEQYF	TGTGCCAGCAGTGCCGGGACAGGTCAATACGAGCAGTACTTC